This T cell receptor (beta chain) was observed in a study of spatial heterogeneity in lung cancer. Study background: Each unique TCR and UMI combination was seen more than ten times on average in raw reads. Overall study results and limits: Expanded intratumoral alpha and beta TCR counts tracked tumor mutation counts.

This sample's time point: sample taken at primary tumor resection. Sequencing of whole RNA from tumor, nontumor lung or frozen PBMC involved no sorting. The CDR3 extends over 15 amino acids. V lost 1 base to trimming and J lost 6 bases, with 12 bases between them. CDR1 and CDR2 (germline): MGHRA, YSYEKL. Every TCR cDNA molecule bore a unique molecular identifier. MiXCR was run by TCRdb on the 5' RACE reads, yielding one entry per CDR3 protein. The table has 7,500 to 9,500 distinct CDR3 sequences, around 7% seen once. To note about this clonotype: Its antigen is not known.

This receptor was identified in a male donor with early-stage non-small cell lung cancer. This specimen was lung tumor tissue, taken at surgery. This sequence joins TRBV4-1 and TRBJ2-2; D might be TRBD1 or TRBD2, each matching 5 bases. CDR3 in amino acids: CASSQVYWDPGELFF. The DNA for the CDR3 is TGCGCCAGCAGCCAAGTTTACTGGGACCCCGGGGAGCTGTTTTTT.